Described below is a single T cell receptor beta chain sequence and its context. It lacks a known antigen. Base-call qualities are not available, and no considerably larger clone is one nucleotide away. Samples from volunteer blood donors who had recovered from COVID-19 were contributed by a second Seattle source. Whole blood was collected in K2EDTA tubes by collaborating institutions according to the institutions' own protocols. For TCRbeta analysis, collaborator samples were shipped as frozen whole blood, as isolated PBMCs, or as DNA extracted from either sample type. V was cut back by 5 bases and J by 4 bases, leaving a gap of 19 bases between them. The CDR3 runs 15 amino acids, cysteine and phenylalanine included. The CDR3 DNA has 45 bases and is translated from base 1. For CDR1 and CDR2, the germline V gene (reference sequence) lists SGHNT and YYREEE. This entry comes from a study of blood T cell repertoires in COVID-19 (dated by TCRdb to about 2020). In the study overall: The collaborator samples originated in the United States, Italy and Spain and spanned the acute and convalescent phases of COVID-19. The prospective study material was composed of cDNA or gDNA derived from T cells, B-cell-depleted T cells, or PBMCs. Deeply sampled blood TCRbeta repertoires from subjects exposed to, actively infected with, or recovered from COVID-19 were included in the dataset. A freely available public database, intended as a resource for researchers studying the immune response to SARS-CoV-2, is where the repertoires were released. The samples were drawn from the first 160 participants of the ongoing ImmuneRACE study and from 950 to 1,500 subjects provided by 6 global collaborators. A de-identified subject ID, COVID-19 status, age in years and sex were almost always included in the sample metadata. Where available, HLA class I and class II types were obtained from metadata supplied by the sample provider rather than from assay-based typing. Here is what the overall study found, with its caveats: The amount of clinical and demographic metadata varied by source and participant and was provided uncurated.

TCRbeta CDR3 regions were amplified from genomic DNA using the immunoSEQ Assay, a bias-controlled multiplex PCR. The authors processed their data as follows. Nucleated cell counts per sample were estimated from amplification of reference gene primers within the assay. Sequence reads were collapsed and filtered to measure the absolute abundance of every unique TCRbeta CDR3 rearrangement. Productive Simpson clonality was computed per sample as the square root of Simpson's diversity index over productive rearrangements. TCRdb retrieved this table from immuneACCESS and kept in-frame rearrangements only. Not all clones are present; in checked studies, unresolved V genes account for under half, and no reason is known for the remainder. That table furnishes V, J and clone size, whereas the DNA furnished D and trimming. This sample comprises roughly 220,000 clones, about 86% of them detected only once. Of the sample, approximately 2.9% falls within the top ten clones.

The sample comprised peripheral blood. The chain is assembled from TRBV5-4 and TRBJ2-7, and TRBD2 may be the D gene, going by 5 matching bases. The receptor was isolated from a woman in her thirties who had recovered from COVID-19. The DNA sequence is given as TGTGCCAGCAGTAGCGAAGGCGGGCCTCCGTACGAGCAGTACTTC. It translates as CASSSEGGPPYEQYF.